This T cell receptor (beta chain) was documented in a study of blood T cell repertoires in COVID-19. The repertoire was sequenced with immunoSEQ multiplex PCR; TCRdb's copy has only in-frame clones and lacks some. The table records about 50,000 clones, 85% to 95% of them present only once. The CDR3 runs to 13 residues. CDR1 is SNHLY and CDR2 is FYNNEI in the germline V gene. V lost 7 bases and J lost 5; bases outside the gene matches: 2. The material sequenced was peripheral blood. This clonotype was sampled from a human donor in a cohort sampled during active COVID-19. The chain has TRBV2 and TRBJ2-1; 10 positions agree with TRBD2. This CDR3 is CASTSGRNNEQFF. CDR3 nucleotides: TGTGCCAGCACTAGCGGGAGAAACAATGAGCAGTTCTTC.